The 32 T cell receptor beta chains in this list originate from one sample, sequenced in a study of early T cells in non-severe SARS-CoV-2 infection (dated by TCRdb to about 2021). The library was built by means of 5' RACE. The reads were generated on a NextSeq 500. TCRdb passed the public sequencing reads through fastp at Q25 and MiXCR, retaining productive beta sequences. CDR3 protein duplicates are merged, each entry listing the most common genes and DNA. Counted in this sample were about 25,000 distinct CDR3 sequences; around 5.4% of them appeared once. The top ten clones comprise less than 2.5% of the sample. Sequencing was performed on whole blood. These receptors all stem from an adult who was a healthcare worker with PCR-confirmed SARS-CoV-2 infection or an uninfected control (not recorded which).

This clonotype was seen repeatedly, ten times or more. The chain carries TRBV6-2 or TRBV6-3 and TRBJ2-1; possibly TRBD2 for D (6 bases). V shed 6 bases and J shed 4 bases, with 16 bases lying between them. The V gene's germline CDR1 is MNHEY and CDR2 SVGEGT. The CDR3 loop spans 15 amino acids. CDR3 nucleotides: TGTGCCAGCAGAAACGCTCCCGGGGGATACAATGAGCAGTTCTTC. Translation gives CASRNAPGGYNEQFF.

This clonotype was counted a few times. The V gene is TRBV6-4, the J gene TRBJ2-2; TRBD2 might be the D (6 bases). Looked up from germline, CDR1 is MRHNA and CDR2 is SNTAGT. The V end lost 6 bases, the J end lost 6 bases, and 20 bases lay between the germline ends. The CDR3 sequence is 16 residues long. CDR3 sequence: CASRVPLAGPPGELFF. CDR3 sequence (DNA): TGTGCCAGCAGAGTCCCCCTTGCGGGGCCCCCCGGGGAGCTGTTTTTT.

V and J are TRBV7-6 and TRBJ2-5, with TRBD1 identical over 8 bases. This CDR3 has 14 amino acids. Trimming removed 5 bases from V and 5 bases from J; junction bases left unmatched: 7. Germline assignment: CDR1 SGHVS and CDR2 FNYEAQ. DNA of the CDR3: TGTGCCAGCAGCCCCTGGGGACAGGAGGAGACCCAGTACTTC. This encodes CASSPWGQEETQYF.

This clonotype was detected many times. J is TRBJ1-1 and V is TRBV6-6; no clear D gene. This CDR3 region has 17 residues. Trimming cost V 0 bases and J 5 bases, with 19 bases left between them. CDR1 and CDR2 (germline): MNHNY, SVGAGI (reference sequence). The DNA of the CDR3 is TGTGCCAGCAGTTACTCGACCTCGACAACCCTGAGGACTGAAGCTTTCTTT. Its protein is CASSYSTSTTLRTEAFF.

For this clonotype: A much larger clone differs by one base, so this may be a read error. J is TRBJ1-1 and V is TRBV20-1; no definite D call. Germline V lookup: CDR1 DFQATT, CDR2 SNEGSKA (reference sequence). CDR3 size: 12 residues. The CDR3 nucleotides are TGCAGTACTAGATCGGGAGGGACTGAAGCTTTCTTT. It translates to CSTRSGGTEAFF.

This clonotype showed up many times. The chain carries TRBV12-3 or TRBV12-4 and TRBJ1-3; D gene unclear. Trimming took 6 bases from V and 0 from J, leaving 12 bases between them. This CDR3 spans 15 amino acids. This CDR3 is CASRTGPNSGNTIYF. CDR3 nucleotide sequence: TGTGCCAGCAGGACCGGGCCAAACTCTGGAAACACCATATATTTT.

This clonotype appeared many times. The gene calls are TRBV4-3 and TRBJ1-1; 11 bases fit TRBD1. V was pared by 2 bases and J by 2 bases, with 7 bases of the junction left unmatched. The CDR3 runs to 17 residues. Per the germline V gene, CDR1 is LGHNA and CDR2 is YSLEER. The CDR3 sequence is CASSQIRTGGLNTEAFF. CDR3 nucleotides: TGCGCCAGCAGCCAAATCCGGACAGGGGGCCTAAACACTGAAGCTTTCTTT.

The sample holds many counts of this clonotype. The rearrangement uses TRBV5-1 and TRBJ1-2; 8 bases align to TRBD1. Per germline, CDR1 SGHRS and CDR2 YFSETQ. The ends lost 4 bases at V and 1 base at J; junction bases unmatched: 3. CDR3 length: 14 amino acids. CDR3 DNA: TGCGCCAGCAGCACGGGACAGGTTAACTATGGCTACACCTTC. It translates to CASSTGQVNYGYTF.

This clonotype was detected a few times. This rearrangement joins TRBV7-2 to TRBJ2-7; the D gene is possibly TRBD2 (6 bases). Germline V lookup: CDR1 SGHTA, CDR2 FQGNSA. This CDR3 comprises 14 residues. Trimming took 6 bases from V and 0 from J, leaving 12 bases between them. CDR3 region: CASRDTGLSYEQYF. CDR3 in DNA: TGTGCCAGCAGGGATACGGGACTCTCCTACGAGCAGTACTTC.

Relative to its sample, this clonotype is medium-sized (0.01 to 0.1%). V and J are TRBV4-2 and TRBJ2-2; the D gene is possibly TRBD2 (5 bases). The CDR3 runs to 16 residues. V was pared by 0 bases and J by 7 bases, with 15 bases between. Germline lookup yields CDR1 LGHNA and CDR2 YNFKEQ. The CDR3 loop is CASSQEKSGLRGELFF. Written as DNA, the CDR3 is TGTGCCAGCAGCCAAGAAAAATCTGGACTGCGCGGGGAGCTGTTTTTT.

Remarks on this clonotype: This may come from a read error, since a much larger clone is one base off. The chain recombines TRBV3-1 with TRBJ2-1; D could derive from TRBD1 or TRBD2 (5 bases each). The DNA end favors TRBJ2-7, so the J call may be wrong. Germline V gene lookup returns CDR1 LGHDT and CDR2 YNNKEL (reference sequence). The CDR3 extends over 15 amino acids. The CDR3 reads CASSLGRSSYNEQYF. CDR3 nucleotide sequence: TGTGCCAGCAGCCTGGGACGGAGCTCCTACAATGAGCAGTACTTC.

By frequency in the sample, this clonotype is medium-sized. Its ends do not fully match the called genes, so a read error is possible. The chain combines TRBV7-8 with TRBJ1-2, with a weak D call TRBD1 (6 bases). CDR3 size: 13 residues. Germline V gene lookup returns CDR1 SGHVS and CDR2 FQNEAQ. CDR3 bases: TGTGCCAGCAGCCCATACGCTTGGGACACCCTAACGTTC. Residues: CASSPYAWDTLTF.

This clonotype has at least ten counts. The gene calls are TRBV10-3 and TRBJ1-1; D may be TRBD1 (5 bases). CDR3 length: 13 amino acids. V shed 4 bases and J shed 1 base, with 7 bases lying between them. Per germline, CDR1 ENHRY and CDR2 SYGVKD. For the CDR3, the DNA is TGTGCCATCAGTGCTGGGGGGAACACTGAAGCTTTCTTT. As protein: CAISAGGNTEAFF.

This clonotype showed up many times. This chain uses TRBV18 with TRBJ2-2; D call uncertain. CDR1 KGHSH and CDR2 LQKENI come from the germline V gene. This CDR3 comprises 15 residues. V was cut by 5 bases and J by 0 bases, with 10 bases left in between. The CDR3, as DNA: TGTGCCAGCTCAAGCCAACCCGCGAACACCGGGGAGCTGTTTTTT. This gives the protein CASSSQPANTGELFF.

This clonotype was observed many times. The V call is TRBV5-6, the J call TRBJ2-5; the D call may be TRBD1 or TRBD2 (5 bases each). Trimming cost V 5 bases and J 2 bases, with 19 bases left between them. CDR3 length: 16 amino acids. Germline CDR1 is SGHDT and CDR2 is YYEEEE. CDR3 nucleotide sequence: TGTGCCAGCAGAATGTGGGGCGGGTCACTACAAGAGACCCAGTACTTC. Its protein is CASRMWGGSLQETQYF.

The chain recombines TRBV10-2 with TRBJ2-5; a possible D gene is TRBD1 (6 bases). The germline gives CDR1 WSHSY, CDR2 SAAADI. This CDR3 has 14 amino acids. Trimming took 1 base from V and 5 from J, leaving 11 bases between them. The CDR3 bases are TGCGCCAGCAGTGAGTTAGGGACAACGGAGACCCAGTACTTC. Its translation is CASSELGTTETQYF.

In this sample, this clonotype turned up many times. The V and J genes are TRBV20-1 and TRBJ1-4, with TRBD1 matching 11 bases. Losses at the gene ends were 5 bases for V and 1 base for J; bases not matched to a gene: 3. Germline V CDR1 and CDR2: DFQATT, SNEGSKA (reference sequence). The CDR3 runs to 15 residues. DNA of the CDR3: TGCAGTGCTTGGGACAGGGGGATAACTAATGAAAAACTGTTTTTT. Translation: CSAWDRGITNEKLFF.

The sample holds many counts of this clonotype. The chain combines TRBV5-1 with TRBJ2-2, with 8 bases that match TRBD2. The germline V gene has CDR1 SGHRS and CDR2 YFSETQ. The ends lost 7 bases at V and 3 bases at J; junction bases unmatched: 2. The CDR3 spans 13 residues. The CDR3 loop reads CASRRGDTGELFF. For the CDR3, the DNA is TGCGCCAGCCGGCGGGGGGACACCGGGGAGCTGTTTTTT.

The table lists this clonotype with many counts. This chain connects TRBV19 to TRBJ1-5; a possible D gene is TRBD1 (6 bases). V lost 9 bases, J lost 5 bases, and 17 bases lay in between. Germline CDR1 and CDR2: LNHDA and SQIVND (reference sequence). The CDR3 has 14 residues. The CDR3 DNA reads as TGTGCCAGCCAAGGGGGGACATATGATCAGCCCCAGCATTTT. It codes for CASQGGTYDQPQHF.

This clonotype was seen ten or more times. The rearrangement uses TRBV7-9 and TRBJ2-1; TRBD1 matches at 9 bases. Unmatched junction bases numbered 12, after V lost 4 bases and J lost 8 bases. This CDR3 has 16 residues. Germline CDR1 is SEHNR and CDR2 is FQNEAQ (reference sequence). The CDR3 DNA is TGTGCCAGCAGCTCCTACTACGGGACAGGGACATATGAGCAGTTCTTC. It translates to CASSSYYGTGTYEQFF. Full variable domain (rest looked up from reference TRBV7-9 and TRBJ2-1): DTGVSQNPRHKITKRGQNVTFRCDPISEHNRLYWYRQTLGQGPEFLTYFQNEAQLEKSRLLSDRFSAERPKGSFSTLEIQRTEQGDSAMYLCASSSYYGTGTYEQFFGPGTRLTVL.

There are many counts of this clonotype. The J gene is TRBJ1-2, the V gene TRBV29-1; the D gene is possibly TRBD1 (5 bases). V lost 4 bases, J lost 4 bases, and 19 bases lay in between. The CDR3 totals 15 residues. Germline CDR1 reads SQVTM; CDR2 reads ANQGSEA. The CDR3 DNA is TGCAGCGTTGTGGAAACAGGAGATAGGGGCTATGGCTACACCTTC. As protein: CSVVETGDRGYGYTF.

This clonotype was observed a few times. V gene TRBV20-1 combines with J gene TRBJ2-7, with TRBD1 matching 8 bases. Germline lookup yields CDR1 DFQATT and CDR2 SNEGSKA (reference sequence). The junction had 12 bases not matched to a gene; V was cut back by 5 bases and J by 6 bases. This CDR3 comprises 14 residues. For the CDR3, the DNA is TGCAGTGCTTCTCGGCAGGGGGCTCGGGCCGAGCAGTACTTC. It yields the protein CSASRQGARAEQYF.

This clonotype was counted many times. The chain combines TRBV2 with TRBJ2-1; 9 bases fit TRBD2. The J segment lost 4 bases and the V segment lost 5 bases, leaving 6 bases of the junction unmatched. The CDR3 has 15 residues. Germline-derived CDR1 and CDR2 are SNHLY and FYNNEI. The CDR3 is CASSFSGGPYNEQFF. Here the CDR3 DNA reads TGTGCCAGCAGTTTTAGCGGGGGCCCTTACAATGAGCAGTTCTTC.

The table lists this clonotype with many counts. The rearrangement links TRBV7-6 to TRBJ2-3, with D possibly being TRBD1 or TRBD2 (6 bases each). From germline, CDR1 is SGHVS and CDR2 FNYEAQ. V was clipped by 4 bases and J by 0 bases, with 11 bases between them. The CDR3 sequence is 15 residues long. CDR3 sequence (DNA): TGTGCCAGCAGCTCTACGGGGGCTAGCACAGATACGCAGTATTTT. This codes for CASSSTGASTDTQYF.

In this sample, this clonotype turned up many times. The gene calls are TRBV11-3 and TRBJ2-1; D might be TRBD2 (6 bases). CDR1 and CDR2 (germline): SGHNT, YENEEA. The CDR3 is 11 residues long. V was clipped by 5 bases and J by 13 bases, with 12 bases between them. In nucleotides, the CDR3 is TGTGCCAGCAGCCGCTGGGGGGTACAGTTCTTC. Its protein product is CASSRWGVQFF.

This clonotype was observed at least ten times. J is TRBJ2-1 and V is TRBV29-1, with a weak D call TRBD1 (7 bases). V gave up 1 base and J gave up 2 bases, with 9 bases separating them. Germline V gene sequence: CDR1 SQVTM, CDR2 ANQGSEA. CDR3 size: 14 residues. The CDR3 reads CSVEGGTAYNEQFF. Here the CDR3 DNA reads TGCAGCGTTGAAGGCGGGACAGCCTACAATGAGCAGTTCTTC.

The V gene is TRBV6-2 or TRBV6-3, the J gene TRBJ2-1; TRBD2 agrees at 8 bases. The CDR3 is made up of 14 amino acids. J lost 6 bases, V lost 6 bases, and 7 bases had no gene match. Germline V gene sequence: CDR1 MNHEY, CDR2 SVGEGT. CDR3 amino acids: CASRTSGGGNEQFF. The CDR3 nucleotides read TGTGCCAGCAGGACGAGCGGGGGTGGCAATGAGCAGTTCTTC.

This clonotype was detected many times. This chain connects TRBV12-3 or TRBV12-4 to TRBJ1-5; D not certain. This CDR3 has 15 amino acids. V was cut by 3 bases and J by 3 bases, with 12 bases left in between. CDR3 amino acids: CASSLKSTYNQPQHF. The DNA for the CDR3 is TGTGCCAGCAGTTTGAAGAGCACTTACAATCAGCCCCAGCATTTT.

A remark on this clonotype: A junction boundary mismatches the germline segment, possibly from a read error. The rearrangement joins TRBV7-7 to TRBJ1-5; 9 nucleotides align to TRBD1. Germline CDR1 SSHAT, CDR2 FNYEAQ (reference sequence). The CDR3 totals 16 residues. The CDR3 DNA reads TGTGCTAGCAGGGGACAGGGCCCGATTAGCAATCAGCCCCAGCATTTT. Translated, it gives CASRGQGPISNQPQHF. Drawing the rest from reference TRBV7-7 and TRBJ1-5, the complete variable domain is GAGVSQSPRYKVTKRGQDVTLRCDPISSHATLYWYQQALGQGPEFLTYFNYEAQPDKSGLPSDRFSAERPEGSISTLTIQRTEQRDSAMYRCASRGQGPISNQPQHFGDGTRLSIL.

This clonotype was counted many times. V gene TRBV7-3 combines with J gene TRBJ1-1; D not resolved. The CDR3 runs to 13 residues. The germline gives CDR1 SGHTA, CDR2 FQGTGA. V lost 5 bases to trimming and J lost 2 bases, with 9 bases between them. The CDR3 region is CASSPDGNTEAFF. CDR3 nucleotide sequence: TGTGCCAGCAGCCCGGACGGTAACACTGAAGCTTTCTTT.

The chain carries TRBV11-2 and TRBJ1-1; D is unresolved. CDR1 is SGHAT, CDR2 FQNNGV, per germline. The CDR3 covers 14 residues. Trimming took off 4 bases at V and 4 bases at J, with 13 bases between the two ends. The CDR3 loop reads CASSSPRSSTEAFF. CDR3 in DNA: TGTGCCAGCAGCTCTCCACGCTCCTCCACTGAAGCTTTCTTT.

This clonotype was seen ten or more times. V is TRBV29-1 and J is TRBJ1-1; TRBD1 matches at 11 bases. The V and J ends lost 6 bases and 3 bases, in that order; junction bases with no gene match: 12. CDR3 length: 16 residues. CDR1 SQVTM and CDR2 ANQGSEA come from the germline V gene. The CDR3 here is CSVDPYMGQGDTEAFF. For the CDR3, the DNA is TGCAGCGTGGACCCCTATATGGGACAGGGGGACACTGAAGCTTTCTTT.